Listed below are T cell receptor beta chains from one sample, sequenced in a study of blood T cell repertoires in COVID-19. Sequencing used immunoSEQ multiplex PCR; TCRdb keeps in-frame clones, though not all of them. Counted here are roughly 100,000 clones, roughly 80% occurring once; the ten biggest clones make up roughly 15%. The specimen was peripheral blood. These receptors came from a woman aged 80 or older with acute or convalescent COVID-19. Both conserved end residues are part of each CDR3. D genes are given only for firm matches. Not every row has a clone size; where given, it reads once, few, many or a size class.

TRBD1 TRBJ2-5 TRBV7-2 once TGTGCCAGCAGCAAACGGACAGGACAAGAGACCCAGTACTTC CASSKRTGQETQYF
- TRBJ1-1 TRBV10-3 - TGTGCCACCTCTCTGGCGGGGCAGAACACTGAAGCTTTCTTT CATSLAGQNTEAFF
TRBD1 TRBJ1-4 TRBV3-1/TRBV3-2 - TGTGCCAGCAGCCAAGATCTAGGGGGCGTAAAGGAAAAACTGTTTTTT CASSQDLGGVKEKLFF
TRBD1 TRBJ2-3 TRBV5-4 - TGTGCCAGCAGCTTGGAACAGGGGCGAGATACGCAGTATTTT CASSLEQGRDTQYF
TRBD2 TRBJ2-2 TRBV25-1 - TGTGCCAGCAGTGATATTAGCGGGGCGAACACCGGGGAGCTGTTTTTT CASSDISGANTGELFF
- TRBJ2-1 TRBV7-2 - TGTGCCAGCAGCTTAGACCCTAGCTCCTACAATGAGCAGTTCTTC CASSLDPSSYNEQFF
- TRBJ1-6 TRBV6-5 - TGTGCCAGCCTCTCGAGCTCCTATAATTCACCCCTCCACTTT CASLSSSYNSPLHF
- TRBJ1-3 TRBV19 - TGTGCCAGTAGTATAGCGAACAGTCGATCTGGAAACACCATATATTTT CASSIANSRSGNTIYF
TRBD2 TRBJ2-7 TRBV6-5 - TGTGCCAGCAGTAGGACTAGCGGAACCTACGAGCAGTACTTC CASSRTSGTYEQYF
- TRBJ2-1 TRBV2 - TGTGCCAGCAGGCGACTAGCCTACAATGAGCAGTTCTTC CASRRLAYNEQFF
- TRBJ2-1 TRBV9 - TGTGCCAGCAGCGTAGGGCCGTCCTACAATGAGCAGTTCTTC CASSVGPSYNEQFF
TRBD1 TRBJ2-3 TRBV5-1 - TGCGCCAGCAGCTTCACAGGGGACACAGATACGCAGTATTTT CASSFTGDTDTQYF
- TRBJ1-1 TRBV19 medium-sized TGTGCCAGTAGTATGGGGGGTTTGGGCACTGAAGCTTTCTTT CASSMGGLGTEAFF
- TRBJ1-1 TRBV4-1 few TGCGCCAGCAGCGGAGGGCCCCGGGACACTGAAGCTTTCTTT CASSGGPRDTEAFF
TRBD2 TRBJ2-6 TRBV5-4 - TGTGCCAGCAGCTTGAACCGACTAGCGGGAGGCCCTGGGGCCAACGTCCTGACTTTC CASSLNRLAGGPGANVLTF
TRBD2 TRBJ2-3 TRBV9 - TGTGCCAGCAGCCCCTCGGCGCTAGCGGGACTCACAGATACGCAGTATTTT CASSPSALAGLTDTQYF
- TRBJ1-3 TRBV9 - TGTGCCAGCAGCGCGGGGGTAGGAAACACCATATATTTT CASSAGVGNTIYF
TRBD2 TRBJ2-7 TRBV6-5 - TGTGCCAGCAGACCCGGACTAGCCGCAACCTACGAGCAGTACTTC CASRPGLAATYEQYF
- TRBJ1-5 TRBV28 - TGTGCCAGCAGTTTCGAGAGCAATCAGCCCCAGCATTTT CASSFESNQPQHF
- TRBJ1-3 TRBV9 once TGTGCCAGCAGCGTAGCCACGCAGGGGAACTCTGGAAACACCATATATTTT CASSVATQGNSGNTIYF